Listed below are T cell receptor beta chains from one sample, sequenced in a study of human thymus T cells. Sequencing used immunoSEQ multiplex PCR; TCRdb keeps in-frame clones, though not all of them. The table has about 78,000 clones, 90% to 97% seen once; the top ten hold roughly 0.028%. The sequenced sample consisted of thymus tissue. Source of these receptors: a boy under two years old with a congenital heart defect but otherwise immunologically healthy. The CDR3 runs from the conserved cysteine through the conserved F or W. A D gene is named only where the DNA matches it firmly. Clone size, where shown, is once, few, many, or a class for clones that have expanded.

16	.	TRBJ2-1	TRBV11-2	.	CASSLDAGLGGSEQFF	TGTGCCAGCAGCTTAGACGCGGGACTAGGGGGCAGTGAGCAGTTCTTC
14	.	TRBJ1-4	TRBV4-3	.	CASSPTGTSEKLFF	TGCGCCAGCAGCCCCACAGGGACCAGTGAAAAACTGTTTTTT
11	.	TRBJ1-2	TRBV19	.	CASSAFYGYTF	TGTGCCAGTTCGGCGTTCTATGGCTACACCTTC
14	.	TRBJ2-5	TRBV11-3	.	CASSLLADQETQYF	TGTGCCAGCAGCTTACTGGCGGACCAAGAGACCCAGTACTTC
16	.	TRBJ2-1	TRBV7-6	.	CASSLGEREQGNEQFF	TGTGCCAGCAGCTTAGGAGAACGGGAACAAGGCAATGAGCAGTTCTTC
17	once	TRBJ2-2	TRBV5-4	.	CASSLDSGQINTGELFF	TGTGCCAGCAGCTTGGACTCCGGGCAGATTAACACCGGGGAGCTGTTTTTT
15	.	TRBJ1-1	TRBV27	TRBD1	CASSLGQGMNTEAFF	TGTGCCAGCAGTCTTGGACAGGGAATGAACACTGAAGCTTTCTTT
15	.	TRBJ2-1	TRBV5-6	.	CASSFWEQGRNEQFF	TGTGCCAGCAGCTTTTGGGAGCAGGGGAGGAATGAGCAGTTCTTC
18	.	TRBJ2-5	TRBV7-9	TRBD2	CASSSRTSGGREQETQYF	TGTGCCAGCAGCTCACGGACTAGCGGGGGCCGGGAGCAAGAGACCCAGTACTTC
18	.	TRBJ2-2	TRBV25-1	.	CASSEGVRDALNTGELFF	TGTGCCAGCAGTGAGGGTGTAAGGGACGCCCTGAACACCGGGGAGCTGTTTTTT
15	.	TRBJ2-5	TRBV7-9	.	CASSSHLGGSETQYF	TGTGCCAGCAGCTCACACCTCGGGGGCAGTGAGACCCAGTACTTC
14	once	TRBJ1-1	TRBV6-1	TRBD1	CASKIQGANTEAFF	TGTGCCAGCAAGATACAGGGGGCAAACACTGAAGCTTTCTTT
17	.	TRBJ1-6	TRBV7-2	.	CASRLITGRTYNSPLHF	TGTGCCAGCAGATTAATTACAGGGAGGACCTATAATTCACCCCTCCACTTT
13	once	TRBJ1-6	TRBV19	.	CASSIWGNSPLHF	TGTGCCAGTAGTATTTGGGGGAATTCACCCCTCCACTTT
15	.	TRBJ2-2	TRBV9	.	CASSVRARHTGELFF	TGTGCCAGCAGCGTCAGGGCCAGACACACCGGGGAGCTGTTTTTT
17	.	TRBJ2-2	TRBV5-1	.	CASSLAPQELNTGELFF	TGCGCCAGCAGCTTGGCCCCACAGGAACTAAACACCGGGGAGCTGTTTTTT
15	.	TRBJ2-1	TRBV7-6	TRBD1	CASSSGQGAQNEQFF	TGTGCCAGCAGCTCCGGACAGGGGGCGCAGAATGAGCAGTTCTTC
17	once	TRBJ2-1	TRBV4-2	TRBD2	CASSQDVTGLADNEQFF	TGTGCCAGCAGCCAAGATGTGACGGGACTAGCCGACAATGAGCAGTTCTTC
13	.	TRBJ2-1	TRBV5-1	.	CASSWDPYNEQFF	TGCGCCAGCAGCTGGGACCCCTACAATGAGCAGTTCTTC
15	.	TRBJ2-1	TRBV6-5	TRBD2	CASSGRGGRVNEQFF	TGTGCCAGCAGTGGACGGGGGGGCCGCGTCAATGAGCAGTTCTTC
13	.	TRBJ2-3	TRBV28	TRBD2	CASSSLAGDTQYF	TGTGCCAGCAGTTCCCTAGCGGGAGATACGCAGTATTTT
14	.	TRBJ1-1	TRBV18	.	CASSQGNLNTEAFF	TGTGCCAGCTCACAGGGGAATTTGAACACTGAAGCTTTCTTT
13	.	TRBJ2-1	TRBV7-3	TRBD2	CASSRGRGSEQFF	TGTGCCAGCAGCCGGGGGAGGGGCAGTGAGCAGTTCTTC
15	once	TRBJ1-1	TRBV12-5	.	CASGPHRVGITEAFF	TGTGCTAGTGGTCCCCACAGGGTCGGAATCACTGAAGCTTTCTTT
16	.	TRBJ2-3	TRBV27	.	CASSPEPGGRGDTQYF	TGTGCCAGCAGTCCTGAACCGGGGGGCCGGGGAGATACGCAGTATTTT
14	.	TRBJ1-4	TRBV29-1	TRBD1	CSVAIGGGYEKLFF	TGCAGCGTTGCGATAGGGGGCGGATATGAAAAACTGTTTTTT
20	.	TRBJ2-5	TRBV27	TRBD2	CASSFTPPNLAGGRGETQYF	TGTGCCAGCAGTTTCACCCCCCCCAATTTAGCGGGAGGGAGGGGAGAGACCCAGTACTTC
13	.	TRBJ1-1	TRBV6-1	TRBD1	CASSSGTGSEAFF	TGTGCCAGCAGTTCCGGGACAGGATCTGAAGCTTTCTTT
14	.	TRBJ2-1	TRBV6-6	.	CASSSSTRDNEQFF	TGTGCCAGCAGTTCGTCGACTAGGGACAATGAGCAGTTCTTC
14	.	TRBJ2-7	TRBV2	.	CASSEYNRDYEQYF	TGTGCCAGCAGTGAGTATAACAGGGACTACGAGCAGTACTTC
16	.	TRBJ1-2	TRBV10-3	TRBD1	CAISHNSGTGNYGYTF	TGTGCCATCAGTCATAACTCCGGGACAGGGAACTATGGCTACACCTTC
18	.	TRBJ1-6	TRBV5-4	.	CASSFRTGGRPLNSPLHF	TGTGCCAGCAGCTTTCGGACGGGGGGGCGCCCCCTGAATTCACCCCTCCACTTT
13	.	TRBJ1-1	TRBV29-1	TRBD1	CSATMQGAPEAFF	TGCAGCGCAACCATGCAGGGGGCCCCTGAAGCTTTCTTT
16	.	TRBJ2-7	TRBV18	.	CASSPDGTFSPGEQYF	TGTGCCAGCTCACCTGACGGGACATTCTCCCCAGGCGAGCAGTACTTC
16	.	TRBJ1-1	TRBV5-1	.	CASSLRNRSKNTEAFF	TGCGCCAGCAGCTTGAGGAACAGGTCGAAGAACACTGAAGCTTTCTTT
16	.	TRBJ2-1	TRBV15	.	CATSTPRGAAYNEQFF	TGTGCCACCAGCACCCCCCGCGGAGCGGCCTACAATGAGCAGTTCTTC
15	.	TRBJ1-4	TRBV6-6	.	CASSYWWGLNEKLFF	TGTGCCAGCAGTTACTGGTGGGGCCTTAATGAAAAACTGTTTTTT
13	.	TRBJ1-1	TRBV6-6	.	CATMGPENTEAFF	TGTGCCACCATGGGACCGGAGAACACTGAAGCTTTCTTT
12	.	TRBJ1-2	TRBV4-2	.	CASSQAGFGYTF	TGTGCCAGCAGCCAAGCAGGGTTCGGCTACACCTTC
13	.	TRBJ1-2	TRBV6-5	.	CASRGVGNYGYTF	TGTGCCAGCAGGGGGGTGGGAAACTATGGCTACACCTTC
15	.	TRBJ2-1	TRBV2	TRBD2	CASSEWVAGENEQFF	TGTGCCAGCAGTGAGTGGGTAGCGGGAGAAAATGAGCAGTTCTTC
13	.	TRBJ1-2	TRBV6-6	.	CASSPPTGKGYTF	TGTGCCAGCAGCCCCCCTACGGGGAAAGGCTACACCTTC
15	.	TRBJ2-2	TRBV7-9	.	CASRQLLDSTGELFF	TGTGCCAGCAGGCAGCTTCTGGACAGCACCGGGGAGCTGTTTTTT
11	.	TRBJ1-2	TRBV20-1	.	CSARSMGGYTF	TGCAGTGCTAGGAGTATGGGTGGCTACACCTTC